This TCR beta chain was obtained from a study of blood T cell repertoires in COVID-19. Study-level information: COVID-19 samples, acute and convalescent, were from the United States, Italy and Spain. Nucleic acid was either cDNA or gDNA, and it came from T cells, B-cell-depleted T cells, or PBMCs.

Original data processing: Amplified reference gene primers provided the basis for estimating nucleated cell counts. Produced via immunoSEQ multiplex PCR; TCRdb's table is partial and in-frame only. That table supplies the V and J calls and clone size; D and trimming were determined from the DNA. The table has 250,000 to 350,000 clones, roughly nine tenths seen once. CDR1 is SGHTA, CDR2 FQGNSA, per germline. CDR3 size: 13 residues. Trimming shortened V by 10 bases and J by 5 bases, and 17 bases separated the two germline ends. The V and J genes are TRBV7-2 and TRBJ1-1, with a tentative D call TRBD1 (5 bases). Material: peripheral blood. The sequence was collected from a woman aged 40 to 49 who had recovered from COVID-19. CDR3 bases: TGTGCCACCCGCCTCGGGGGGAGAACTGAAGCTTTCTTT. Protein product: CATRLGGRTEAFF.